The 32 T cell receptor beta chains below were found in one sample sequenced in a study of T cell responses to AZD1222 COVID-19 vaccine. Generated by immunoSEQ multiplex PCR, the TCRdb table keeps only in-frame clones and is missing some. The sample records some 150,000 clones, about 93% being singletons. Specimen: peripheral blood, collected on day 0 of AZD1222 vaccination. Receptor source: an adult in good health.

The chain uses TRBV5-1 and TRBJ2-1; 7 positions match TRBD2. Per germline, CDR1 SGHRS and CDR2 YFSETQ. Trimming cost V 3 bases and J 4 bases; bases outside gene matches: 7. The CDR3 runs to 15 residues. CDR3 coding DNA: TGCGCCAGCAGCTCCGGGACTAACACTTACAATGAGCAGTTCTTC. Translating it yields CASSSGTNTYNEQFF.

The rearrangement uses TRBV28 and TRBJ1-4; D gene uncertain. The CDR3 is 14 amino acids. The germline CDR1 and CDR2 sequences are MDHEN and SYDVKM. V lost 3 bases to trimming and J lost 7 bases, with 12 bases between them. The DNA of the CDR3 is TGTGCCAGCAGTTTTAGCGGGTACGGTGAAAAACTGTTTTTT. Translating it yields CASSFSGYGEKLFF.

The chain uses TRBV28 and TRBJ1-2, with 7 bases that match TRBD1. J was trimmed by 4 bases and V by 6 bases; bases with no gene match: 11. The V gene's germline CDR1 is MDHEN and CDR2 SYDVKM. The CDR3 has 15 amino acids. This CDR3 is CASRTDRVNSYGYTF. CDR3 sequence (DNA): TGTGCCAGCAGAACCGACAGGGTGAACTCCTATGGCTACACCTTC.

This chain uses TRBV6-5 with TRBJ1-2, with D unclear. Germline assignment: CDR1 MNHEY and CDR2 SVGAGI. Trimming shortened V by 6 bases and J by 3 bases, and 14 bases separated the two germline ends. This CDR3 is 14 amino acids long. The CDR3 region has the DNA TGTGCCAGCAGATCCCCAGACACCCACTATGGCTACACCTTC. The encoded protein is CASRSPDTHYGYTF.

The rearrangement uses TRBV9 and TRBJ2-5; 10 positions match TRBD2. The CDR3 is 15 residues long. After removal of 2 bases from V and 5 bases from J, the junction contained 6 bases not matched to a gene. The germline V gene has CDR1 SGDLS and CDR2 YYNGEE. Here the CDR3 DNA reads TGTGCCAGCAGCGTCGGAGCGGGGGGGGAGGAGACCCAGTACTTC. It translates to CASSVGAGGEETQYF.

The J gene is TRBJ1-2, the V gene TRBV5-1; maybe TRBD1 (6 bases). The germline CDR1 and CDR2 sequences are SGHRS and YFSETQ. V lost 2 bases and J 4 bases, leaving 9 bases between the germline ends. CDR3 length: 13 residues. The CDR3 here is CASSFETGYGYTF. CDR3 coding DNA: TGCGCCAGCAGCTTTGAGACAGGCTATGGCTACACCTTC.

DNA of the CDR3: TGTGCCAGCAGCCCGGGAGTCTCACCGATCACAGATACGCAGTATTTT. It specifies CASSPGVSPITDTQYF. The rearrangement links TRBV5-5 to TRBJ2-3; TRBD2 might be the D (6 bases). The germline V gene encodes CDR1 SGHKS and CDR2 YYEKEE (reference sequence). This CDR3 has 16 residues. Trimming left V 4 bases short and J 2 bases short, with 17 bases between.

This clone came up once. This sequence joins TRBV2 and TRBJ2-1; 14 nucleotides line up with TRBD2. Germline V gene data show CDR1 as SNHLY and CDR2 as FYNNEI. V lost 4 bases to trimming and J lost 7 bases; unmatched junction nucleotides: 6. The CDR3 has 16 amino acids. The CDR3 coding sequence is TGTGCCAGCAGTGCCACCGGGACTAGCGGGAGAAATGAGCAGTTCTTC. Its translation is CASSATGTSGRNEQFF.

There are a few counts of this clone. The chain is built from TRBV4-2 and TRBJ1-5; D possibly corresponds to TRBD1 (5 bases). CDR3 length: 16 amino acids. From germline, CDR1 is LGHNA and CDR2 YNFKEQ. With 3 bases removed from V and 3 bases from J, the gap between germline ends came to 15 bases. CDR3 sequence: CASSHQMGELNQPQHF. DNA for the CDR3: TGTGCCAGCAGCCACCAGATGGGGGAACTCAATCAGCCCCAGCATTTT.

The V call is TRBV7-9, the J call TRBJ2-7, with D unresolved. From germline, CDR1 is SEHNR and CDR2 FQNEAQ (reference sequence). This CDR3 is built from 14 residues. The V end was cut by 3 bases, the J end by 3 bases, with 12 bases between. The CDR3 loop is CASSFYPSVYEQYF. DNA for the CDR3: TGTGCCAGCAGCTTCTACCCGTCGGTCTACGAGCAGTACTTC.

Regarding this clone: This specimen includes other DNA sequences encoding the same CDR3. The chain links TRBV5-6 to TRBJ2-7; a possible D gene is TRBD1 (6 bases). The CDR3 is 13 amino acids. The V gene's germline CDR1 is SGHDT and CDR2 YYEEEE. Trimming removed 4 bases at V and 4 bases at J, with 12 bases between. CDR3 protein: CASSLRTVYEQYF. The CDR3 DNA is TGTGCCAGCAGCCTCCGGACAGTATACGAGCAGTACTTC.

The chain employs TRBV5-1 and TRBJ2-7; D unresolved. The V gene lost 0 bases and the J gene lost 3 bases, with 1 base spanning the gap. Germline values: CDR1 SGHRS, CDR2 YFSETQ. CDR3 length: 11 residues. The CDR3, as DNA: TGCGCCAGCAGCTTGGGCTACGAGCAGTACTTC. The encoded protein is CASSLGYEQYF.

The chain uses TRBV28 and TRBJ1-1; no definite D call. Germline assignment: CDR1 MDHEN and CDR2 SYDVKM. Trimming stripped 3 bases from V and 5 bases from J, with 10 bases between. The CDR3 is made up of 13 amino acids. The CDR3 is CASSFYRDTEAFF. The CDR3 DNA is TGTGCCAGCAGTTTTTATCGGGATACTGAAGCTTTCTTT.

The V call is TRBV28, the J call TRBJ2-7; TRBD1 aligns across 8 bases. CDR1 MDHEN and CDR2 SYDVKM come from the germline V gene. The length of the CDR3 is 15 residues. V was pared by 5 bases and J by 2 bases, with 8 bases of the junction left unmatched. The CDR3 region has the DNA TGTGCCAGCAGTCTGGCACAGGGGGGCCCCTACGAGCAGTACTTC. This encodes CASSLAQGGPYEQYF.

This sequence joins TRBV3-1 (or the pseudogene TRBV3-2) and TRBJ2-3; D ambiguous. Germline values: CDR1 LGHDT, CDR2 YNNKEL (reference sequence). The V and J ends lost 5 bases and 2 bases respectively, with 5 bases between them. This CDR3 contains 12 residues. The CDR3 coding sequence is TGTGCCAGCAGCTCCCACACAGATACGCAGTATTTT. Encoded protein: CASSSHTDTQYF.

This clone was recorded only once. This chain joins TRBV27 and TRBJ1-5; D unclear. CDR3 size: 12 residues. Trimming left V 6 bases short and J 3 bases short, with 6 bases between. Looked up from germline, CDR1 is MNHEY and CDR2 is SMNVEV (reference sequence). CDR3 residues: CASSPINQPQHF. The CDR3 DNA is TGTGCCAGCAGCCCTATCAATCAGCCCCAGCATTTT.

The V call is TRBV13, the J call TRBJ2-5; 10 positions agree with TRBD1. J was trimmed by 4 bases and V by 3 bases; bases with no gene match: 5. This CDR3 is built from 15 residues. Germline CDR1 reads PRHDT; CDR2 reads FYEKMQ (reference sequence). CDR3 region: CASSFPGQGSETQYF. The CDR3 nucleotides read TGTGCCAGCAGCTTCCCGGGACAGGGGTCAGAGACCCAGTACTTC.

V is TRBV18 and J is TRBJ1-5; D gene unclear. The germline gives CDR1 KGHSH, CDR2 LQKENI. With 2 bases removed from V and 3 bases from J, the gap between germline ends came to 8 bases. This CDR3 comprises 14 residues. The CDR3: CASSPVQINQPQHF. DNA for the CDR3: TGTGCCAGCTCACCAGTACAGATCAATCAGCCCCAGCATTTT.

The rearrangement uses TRBV15 and TRBJ2-5; TRBD1 matches at 10 bases. This CDR3 spans 16 amino acids. Unmatched junction bases numbered 9, after V lost 5 bases and J lost 3 bases. From germline, CDR1 is LNHNV and CDR2 YYDKDF (reference sequence). The CDR3 nucleotides are TGTGCCACCAGCGAGGGGGGACAGGGGTGGGAAGAGACCCAGTACTTC. Amino acids: CATSEGGQGWEETQYF.

The rearrangement uses TRBV28 and TRBJ1-1, with a weak D call TRBD1 (6 bases). Trimming stripped 6 bases from V and 0 bases from J, with 14 bases between. The CDR3 is 15 amino acids. Germline values: CDR1 MDHEN, CDR2 SYDVKM. The CDR3 nucleotides are TGTGCCAGCAGGGCACAGGGTCCCATGAACACTGAAGCTTTCTTT. Translating it yields CASRAQGPMNTEAFF.

The chain employs TRBV27 and TRBJ2-7; 7 positions agree with TRBD2. V shed 7 bases and J 7 bases; nucleotides not matched to a gene: 10. The CDR3 spans 13 residues. The germline CDR1 and CDR2 sequences are MNHEY and SMNVEV (reference sequence). The DNA of the CDR3 is TGTGCCAGCAAGCGGGGCCCCCAGTCAGAGCAGTACTTC. Amino acid sequence: CASKRGPQSEQYF.

V gene TRBV30 combines with J gene TRBJ2-3; tentatively, D is TRBD2 (5 bases). The V gene lost 0 bases and the J gene lost 4 bases, with 11 bases spanning the gap. Germline values: CDR1 GTSNPN, CDR2 SVGIG (reference sequence). The CDR3 is 14 amino acids. Written as DNA, the CDR3 is TGTGCCTGGAGTGTACTCCTAGCAGCAGATACGCAGTATTTT. Its protein is CAWSVLLAADTQYF.

This clone appeared a single time. The chain employs TRBV7-6 and TRBJ2-6; 7 bases align to TRBD1. The CDR3 runs to 15 residues. Germline loops: CDR1 SGHVS, CDR2 FNYEAQ. V shed 5 bases and J 0 bases; nucleotides not matched to a gene: 1. The DNA for the CDR3 is TGTGCCAGCAGCCCAGGGGGCTCTGGGGCCAACGTCCTGACTTTC. This codes for CASSPGGSGANVLTF.

CDR3 loop: CASSYRDRNTEAFF. The CDR3 DNA is TGTGCCAGCAGCTACCGGGACAGGAACACTGAAGCTTTCTTT. The rearrangement joins TRBV7-2 to TRBJ1-1, with 7 bases aligning to TRBD1. Unmatched junction bases numbered 3, after V lost 4 bases and J lost 1 base. The length of the CDR3 is 14 residues. Germline CDR1 SGHTA, CDR2 FQGNSA.

V gene TRBV7-3 combines with J gene TRBJ2-1; D is ambiguous. V was trimmed by 0 bases and J by 3 bases, leaving 3 bases between them. The CDR3 is 13 amino acids. CDR1 and CDR2 (germline): SGHTA, FQGTGA. The CDR3 region has the DNA TGTGCCAGCAGCTTAACTATCTACAATGAGCAGTTCTTC. This encodes CASSLTIYNEQFF. Using reference TRBV7-3 and TRBJ2-1 for the parts outside the CDR3, the full variable domain is GAGVSQTPSNKVTEKGKYVELRCDPISGHTALYWYRQSLGQGPEFLIYFQGTGAADDSGLPNDRFFAVRPEGSVSTLKIQRTERGDSAVYLCASSLTIYNEQFFGPGTRLTVL.

The chain couples TRBV28 to TRBJ2-2, with D possibly TRBD1 on 5 matching bases. The CDR3 sequence is 13 residues long. The ends were cut back, 2 bases at V and 5 bases at J, with 6 bases in the middle. Per germline, CDR1 MDHEN and CDR2 SYDVKM. The DNA for the CDR3 is TGTGCCAGCAGTTTAAGGACAACCGGGGAGCTGTTTTTT. It codes for CASSLRTTGELFF.

The chain carries TRBV24-1 and TRBJ1-2; the match to TRBD1 covers 9 bases. In germline, CDR1 is KGHDR, CDR2 SFDVKD. The CDR3 is 16 amino acids. J was trimmed by 2 bases and V by 2 bases; bases with no gene match: 5. The CDR3 protein is CATSDSVGQGNYGYTF. The DNA of the CDR3 is TGTGCCACCAGTGATTCGGTCGGACAGGGGAACTATGGCTACACCTTC.

This clone occurred once. The chain is built from TRBV28 and TRBJ2-1; 8 positions agree with TRBD1. The CDR3 sequence is 12 residues long. The V gene's germline CDR1 is MDHEN and CDR2 SYDVKM. J lost 6 bases, V lost 9 bases, and 4 bases had no gene match. The CDR3 DNA reads as TGTGCCAGTGGACAGGGTGGCAATGAGCAGTTCTTC. Its protein is CASGQGGNEQFF.

This sequence joins TRBV10-3 and TRBJ2-7; 7 nucleotides match TRBD1. The CDR3 has 13 residues. V shed 6 bases, J shed 0 bases, and the junction held 2 bases outside the gene matches. Germline loops: CDR1 ENHRY, CDR2 SYGVKD. This CDR3 is CAISGTDSYEQYF. The CDR3 nucleotides read TGTGCCATCAGCGGGACAGACTCCTACGAGCAGTACTTC.

The J gene is TRBJ1-6, the V gene TRBV27, with D perhaps matching TRBD1 (5 bases). Trimming stripped 3 bases from V and 5 bases from J, with 8 bases between. The CDR3 length is 14 residues. Germline V gene lookup returns CDR1 MNHEY and CDR2 SMNVEV (reference sequence). CDR3: CASSLGGNNSPLHF. The CDR3 coding sequence is TGTGCCAGCAGTTTGGGGGGGAATAATTCACCCCTCCACTTT.

This chain joins TRBV28 and TRBJ2-7; possible D gene TRBD2, 6 bases. The CDR3 is 14 amino acids. The V gene's germline CDR1 is MDHEN and CDR2 SYDVKM. Trimming shortened V by 6 bases and J by 0 bases, and 12 bases separated the two germline ends. The CDR3 sequence: CASRLSGSSYEQYF. In nucleotides, the CDR3 is TGTGCCAGCAGACTTAGCGGCAGCTCCTACGAGCAGTACTTC.

The chain combines TRBV23-1 with TRBJ2-3; D is possibly TRBD2 (6 bases). TRBV23-1 falls under the ORF class, with uncertain function. Trimming took 3 bases from V and 0 from J, leaving 7 bases between them. The CDR3 is made up of 14 amino acids. CDR3 in amino acids: CASSHGTSTDTQYF. The CDR3 nucleotides read TGCGCCAGCAGTCACGGGACTAGCACAGATACGCAGTATTTT.